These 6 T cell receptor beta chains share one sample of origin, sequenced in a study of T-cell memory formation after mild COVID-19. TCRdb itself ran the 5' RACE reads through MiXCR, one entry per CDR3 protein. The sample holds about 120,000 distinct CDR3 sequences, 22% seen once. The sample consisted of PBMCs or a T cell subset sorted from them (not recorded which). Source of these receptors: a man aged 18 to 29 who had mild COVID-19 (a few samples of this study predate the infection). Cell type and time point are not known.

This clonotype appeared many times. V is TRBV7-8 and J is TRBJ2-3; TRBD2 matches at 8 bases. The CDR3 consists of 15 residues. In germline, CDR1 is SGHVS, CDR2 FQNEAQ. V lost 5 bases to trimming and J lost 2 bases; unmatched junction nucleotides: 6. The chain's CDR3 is CASSPGLANTDTQYF. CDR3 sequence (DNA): TGTGCCAGCAGCCCCGGACTAGCTAACACAGATACGCAGTATTTT.

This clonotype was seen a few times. CDR3 loop: CASSLVSTGSNQPQHF. The CDR3 region has the DNA TGTGCCAGCAGCTTAGTGTCGACAGGGAGTAATCAGCCCCAGCATTTT. The chain has TRBV7-9 and TRBJ1-5, with TRBD1 matching over 7 bases. The CDR3 consists of 16 residues. The trim removed 1 base at V and 4 bases at J, leaving 7 bases unmatched. Per the germline V gene, CDR1 is SEHNR and CDR2 is FQNEAQ (reference sequence).

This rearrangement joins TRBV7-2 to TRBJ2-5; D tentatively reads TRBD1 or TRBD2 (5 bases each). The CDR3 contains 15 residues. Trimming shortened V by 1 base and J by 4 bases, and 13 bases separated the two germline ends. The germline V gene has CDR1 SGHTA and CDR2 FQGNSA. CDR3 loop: CASSLDFQGAETQYF. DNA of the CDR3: TGTGCCAGCAGCTTAGACTTCCAGGGAGCAGAGACCCAGTACTTC. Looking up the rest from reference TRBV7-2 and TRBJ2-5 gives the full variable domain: GAGVSQSPSNKVTEKGKDVELRCDPISGHTALYWYRQSLGQGLEFLIYFQGNSAPDKSGLPSDRFSAERTGGSVSTLTIQRTQQEDSAVYLCASSLDFQGAETQYFGPGTRLLVL.

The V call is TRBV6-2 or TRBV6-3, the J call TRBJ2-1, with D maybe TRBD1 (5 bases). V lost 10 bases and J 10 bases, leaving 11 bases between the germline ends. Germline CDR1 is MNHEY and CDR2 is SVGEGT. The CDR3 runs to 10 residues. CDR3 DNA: TGTGCCACCTCCCAGGGAGAGCAGTTCTTC. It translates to CATSQGEQFF.

The CDR3 nucleotides read TGTGCCAGCAGTTTTGCAATTAACTACAATGAGCAGTTCTTC. Protein product: CASSFAINYNEQFF. V gene TRBV6-2 or TRBV6-3 combines with J gene TRBJ2-1; no clear D gene. V lost 4 bases and J lost 3, with 10 bases in between. This CDR3 is built from 14 residues. The germline V gene has CDR1 MNHEY and CDR2 SVGEGT.

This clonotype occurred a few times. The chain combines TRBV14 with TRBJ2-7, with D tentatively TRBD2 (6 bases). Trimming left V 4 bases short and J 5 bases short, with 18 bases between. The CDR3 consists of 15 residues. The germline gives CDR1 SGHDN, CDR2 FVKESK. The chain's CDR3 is CASSPRDFLPNEQYF. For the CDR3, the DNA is TGTGCCAGCAGCCCCCGGGACTTCCTCCCCAACGAGCAGTACTTC.